This TCR beta chain was captured in a study of breast tumors, draining lymph nodes, adjacent tissues. A remark on this clonotype: This may be a read error: a much more frequent sequence differs by one nucleotide.

Samples came from axillary lymph nodes draining the breast cancer. There are 15 residues in the CDR3. Germline CDR1 is DFQATT and CDR2 is SNEGSKA (reference sequence). One entry per CDR3 protein results from TCRdb running MiXCR on the multiplex PCR reads. This sample has around 250,000 distinct CDR3 sequences; roughly a third occur once, and the top ten carry approximately 4%. This receptor was taken from a female donor with breast cancer. Some clones in this sample may be carry-over from other donors' samples. The chain links TRBV20-1 to TRBJ2-2; tentative D call: TRBD2 (7 bases). Material for sequencing was axillary lymph node tissue. The CDR3 loop is CSASGSGGWAGEPFF. CDR3 nucleotides: TGCAGTGCTAGTGGGTCGGGGGGCTGGGCCGGGGAGCCGTTTTTT.